Below are 21 T cell receptor beta chains sequenced from a single sample in a study of post-analysis software for immune sequencing data. Study observations and caveats: TRBV5-6, TRBV5-1 and TRBV20-1 were among 4 or 5 TRBV segments more frequent in patients than controls.

What these receptors recognize is not known. Prepared libraries of TCR beta cDNA carried unique molecular identifiers. TCRdb ran MiXCR on the PCR reads and lists one entry per CDR3 protein. The sample lists about 260,000 distinct CDR3 sequences; 36% were seen once. The sequencing input was blood. These receptors all stem from a girl aged 5-17 years with multiple sclerosis.

The chain joins TRBV12-3 or TRBV12-4 to TRBJ2-3; unclear D gene. The CDR3 length is 15 residues. With 8 bases removed from V and 2 bases from J, the gap between germline ends came to 17 bases. DNA of the CDR3: TGTGCCAGCGGCTTGGGTGGCGGTCACACAGATACGCAGTATTTT. Translation: CASGLGGGHTDTQYF.

This clonotype was detected many times. The chain links TRBV7-4 to TRBJ2-4; TRBD2 matches at 13 bases. CDR3 length equals 20 residues. The V gene end was trimmed by 4 bases and the J gene end by 1 base; junction bases not matched to a gene: 13. Germline lookup yields CDR1 SGHVT and CDR2 SQSDAQ. CDR3 nucleotides: TGTGCCAGCAGCTCCGCCAGGACTAGCGGGAGTTCCCTTGCCAAAAACATTCAGTACTTC. Its translation is CASSSARTSGSSLAKNIQYF.

This clonotype was seen at least ten times. The rearrangement joins TRBV6-6 to TRBJ2-6; 8 bases match TRBD1. Germline assignment: CDR1 MNHNY and CDR2 SVGAGI (reference sequence). The CDR3 runs to 16 residues. With 10 bases clipped from V and 2 bases from J, the junction kept 10 bases outside the gene matches. CDR3 nucleotides: TGTGCCACCGACCGGACAGGGTCCCCTGGGGCCAACGTCCTGACTTTC. Translated: CATDRTGSPGANVLTF.

This clonotype has a handful of counts. The chain uses TRBV7-2 and TRBJ2-7, with D tentatively TRBD2 (5 bases). CDR1 is SGHTA, CDR2 FQGNSA, per germline. Deletions cut 1 base from V and 5 bases from J, with 12 bases between. This CDR3 contains 14 residues. The CDR3 nucleotides read TGTGCCAGCAGCTTAGACCCAGCGGTCAACGAGCAGTACTTC. Translating gives CASSLDPAVNEQYF. The full variable domain, with the rest looked up from reference TRBV7-2 and TRBJ2-7, is GAGVSQSPSNKVTEKGKDVELRCDPISGHTALYWYRQSLGQGLEFLIYFQGNSAPDKSGLPSDRFSAERTGGSVSTLTIQRTQQEDSAVYLCASSLDPAVNEQYFGPGTRLTVT.

The chain has TRBV29-1 and TRBJ2-7; D possibly corresponds to TRBD2 (6 bases). CDR3 length: 13 amino acids. The V gene lost 3 bases and the J gene lost 5 bases, with 14 bases spanning the gap. Germline CDR1 SQVTM, CDR2 ANQGSEA. Written as DNA, the CDR3 is TGCAGCGTTGATCGGGGAGGTACAGACGAGCAGTACTTC. Translated, it gives CSVDRGGTDEQYF.

The rearrangement links TRBV27 to TRBJ1-4; D not resolved. Trimming took 5 bases from V and 0 from J, leaving 10 bases between them. This CDR3 has 15 residues. Germline V CDR1 and CDR2: MNHEY, SMNVEV (reference sequence). CDR3 protein: CASSPAISTNEKLFF. The CDR3 DNA follows: TGTGCCAGCAGTCCGGCCATCTCAACTAATGAAAAACTGTTTTTT.

V gene TRBV4-3 combines with J gene TRBJ2-1; D is uncertain. This CDR3 is 15 amino acids long. Trimming took off 5 bases at V and 7 bases at J, with 18 bases between the two ends. The germline V gene has CDR1 LGHNA and CDR2 YSLEER. The CDR3 loop is CASSEGIVQSNEQFF. CDR3 nucleotide sequence: TGCGCCAGCAGCGAAGGTATAGTGCAGTCAAATGAGCAGTTCTTC.

This clonotype has just one count. The gene calls are TRBV29-1 and TRBJ2-1; 8 bases fit TRBD1. V lost 6 bases and J lost 1; bases outside the gene matches: 5. This CDR3 is 14 amino acids long. CDR1 SQVTM and CDR2 ANQGSEA come from the germline V gene. CDR3 DNA sequence: TGCAGCGTCCTAGGGGACAGGTCCTACAATGAGCAGTTCTTC. It codes for CSVLGDRSYNEQFF.

This clonotype has ten or more counts. The chain has TRBV6-4 and TRBJ2-3; 11 nucleotides match TRBD2. Germline V CDR1 and CDR2: MRHNA, SNTAGT. This CDR3 has 16 residues. Germline trimming cut 3 bases from V and 2 bases from J; bases unmatched to any gene: 4. The CDR3 reads CASSESSGGPTDTQYF. The DNA of the CDR3 is TGTGCCAGCAGTGAGTCTAGCGGGGGGCCCACAGATACGCAGTATTTT.

The rearrangement uses TRBV27 and TRBJ1-6; D call uncertain. Per germline, CDR1 MNHEY and CDR2 SMNVEV (reference sequence). The CDR3 has 19 amino acids. Between the trimmed V and J ends, which lost 1 base and 0 bases, there was a span of 16 bases. The CDR3 loop reads CASSLWVLGSGSYNSPLHF. CDR3 DNA: TGTGCCAGCAGTTTATGGGTTTTGGGGTCCGGCTCCTATAATTCACCCCTCCACTTT.

This clonotype was counted ten times or more. This chain uses TRBV28 with TRBJ1-2; D not resolved. Trimming took 1 base from V and 3 from J, leaving 6 bases between them. The length of the CDR3 is 13 residues. Germline V lookup: CDR1 MDHEN, CDR2 SYDVKM. The CDR3 bases are TGTGCCAGCAGTTTATCGGACGACTATGGCTACACCTTC. It translates to CASSLSDDYGYTF.

This clonotype appeared many times. J is TRBJ1-2 and V is TRBV5-6; no firm D call. The CDR3 covers 15 residues. Germline CDR1 SGHDT, CDR2 YYEEEE. The V and J ends lost 3 bases and 4 bases respectively, with 16 bases between them. The CDR3 reads CASSSRHEGFYGYTF. The CDR3 region has the DNA TGTGCCAGCAGCTCCAGGCATGAGGGTTTCTATGGCTACACCTTC.

The rearrangement links TRBV20-1 to TRBJ1-2; possibly TRBD1 for D (5 bases). Germline V gene data show CDR1 as DFQATT and CDR2 as SNEGSKA (reference sequence). The CDR3 runs 16 residues. Trimming stripped 1 base from V and 4 bases from J, with 19 bases between. Here the CDR3 reads CSARGDSLSLGYGYTF. In nucleotides, the CDR3 is TGCAGTGCTAGAGGAGACAGTTTGTCCCTGGGCTATGGCTACACCTTC.

The sample holds a few counts of this clonotype. The chain combines TRBV19 with TRBJ1-5; D is unclear. Trimming pared 0 bases from V and 0 bases from J, leaving 12 bases between. From germline, CDR1 is LNHDA and CDR2 SQIVND (reference sequence). The CDR3 spans 17 residues. This chain's CDR3 is CASSIDRSGYSNQPQHF. DNA for the CDR3: TGTGCCAGTAGTATAGATCGATCGGGTTATAGCAATCAGCCCCAGCATTTT.

Points on this clonotype: Compared with germline, one end of the junction differs, possibly owing to a read error. V is TRBV3-1 and J is TRBJ2-1, with D possibly TRBD2 on 6 matching bases. Germline V gives CDR1 LGHDT, CDR2 YNNKEL (reference sequence). The CDR3 runs to 19 residues. CDR3 DNA sequence: TGTGCCAGCAGCAAAGAGGGTAGCGGAGCACCCAGCTCCTACAATGAGCAGTTCTTC. This codes for CASSKEGSGAPSSYNEQFF.

This clonotype was counted ten times or more. The chain employs TRBV20-1 and TRBJ1-2, with D tentatively TRBD1 (6 bases). With 6 bases removed from V and 7 bases from J, the gap between germline ends came to 18 bases. CDR1 is DFQATT, CDR2 SNEGSKA, per germline (reference sequence). The length of the CDR3 is 13 residues. The CDR3 loop reads CSADSARGGGYTF. The DNA for the CDR3 is TGCAGTGCCGACTCTGCCAGGGGAGGTGGCTACACCTTC.

About this clonotype itself: The junction departs from germline at one end; a sequencing error may be responsible. The chain carries TRBV7-8 and TRBJ2-3; D unresolved. This CDR3 is built from 13 residues. CDR1 and CDR2 from the germline V gene are SGHVS and FQNEAQ. This CDR3 reads CASSPWARDTQYF. CDR3 sequence (DNA): TGCGCCAGCAGTCCTTGGGCTCGGGATACGCAGTATTTT.

This clonotype was detected once. The chain is built from TRBV5-1 and TRBJ1-1; D is possibly TRBD1 (5 bases). The CDR3 spans 15 residues. Trimming took 0 bases from V and 1 from J, leaving 10 bases between them. Germline V gene data show CDR1 as SGHRS and CDR2 as YFSETQ. CDR3 nucleotide sequence: TGCGCCAGCAGCTTGGGGGACGCCTGGAACACTGAAGCTTTCTTT. Its translation is CASSLGDAWNTEAFF.

In this sample, this clonotype turned up a few times. The CDR3 DNA sequence: TGTGCCAGTATCCTAGCAGGAGTTGAAGCTTTCTTT. It specifies CASILAGVEAFF. The gene calls are TRBV19 and TRBJ1-1; D gene ambiguous. Germline loops: CDR1 LNHDA, CDR2 SQIVND (reference sequence). V lost 7 bases and J 7 bases, leaving 13 bases between the germline ends. The length of the CDR3 is 12 residues.

The chain employs TRBV25-1 and TRBJ1-2; D call uncertain. V was clipped by 7 bases and J by 4 bases, with 16 bases between them. The CDR3 has 14 amino acids. Germline V gives CDR1 MGHDK, CDR2 SYGVNS. CDR3 in DNA: TGTGCCAGCAACGAAGTTGGACGGAGCTATGGCTACACCTTC. This sequence encodes CASNEVGRSYGYTF.

The chain combines TRBV12-3 or TRBV12-4 with TRBJ1-3; a weak D match, TRBD1 (5 bases). V lost 6 bases to trimming and J lost 0 bases, with 6 bases between them. The CDR3 runs 13 residues. In DNA, the CDR3 is TGTGCCAGCAGCAGGGACTCTGGAAACACCATATATTTT. It translates to CASSRDSGNTIYF.